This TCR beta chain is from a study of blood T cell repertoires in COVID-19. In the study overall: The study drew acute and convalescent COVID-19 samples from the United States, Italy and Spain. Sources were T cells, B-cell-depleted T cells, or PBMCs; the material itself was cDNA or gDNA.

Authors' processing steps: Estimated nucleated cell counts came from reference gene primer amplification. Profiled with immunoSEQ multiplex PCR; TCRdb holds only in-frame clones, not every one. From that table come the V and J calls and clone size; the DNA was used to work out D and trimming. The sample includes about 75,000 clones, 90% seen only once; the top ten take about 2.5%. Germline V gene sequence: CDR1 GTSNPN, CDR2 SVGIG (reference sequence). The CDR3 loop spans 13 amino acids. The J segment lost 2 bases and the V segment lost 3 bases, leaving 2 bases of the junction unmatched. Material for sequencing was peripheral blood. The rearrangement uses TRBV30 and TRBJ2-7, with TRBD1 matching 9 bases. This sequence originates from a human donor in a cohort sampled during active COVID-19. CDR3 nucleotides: TGTGCCTGGAGAAGGACAGGGGCCTACGAGCAGTACTTC. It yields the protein CAWRRTGAYEQYF.